This T cell receptor beta chain came from a study of cytomegalovirus exposure and HLA in healthy donors. Broader study findings: Three CMV-associated chains were confirmed in vitro to be specific for CMV antigens. Usually a TCR sequence was rare, but some public TCRs were found in many donors. Cytomegalovirus status, reportedly, was diagnosed with high specificity and sensitivity by the classifier. First-cohort TCR clusters tended to co-occur in the 120 or so validation repertoires, a later analysis found.

Here immunoSEQ multiplex PCR was the method, and the copy in TCRdb shows in-frame clones only, minus some. This sample has about 130,000 clones, with roughly nine tenths found just once. Trimming took 5 bases from V and 4 from J; bases not matched to a gene: 10. This CDR3 has 15 amino acids. Germline loops: CDR1 SEHNR, CDR2 FQNEAQ (reference sequence). As to this clone: The antigen remains undetermined.

Sequencing was carried out using PBMCs. The chain is built from TRBV7-9 and TRBJ2-7, with 8 positions matching TRBD1. The sequence was collected from a woman younger than 35 in good health and CMV-seronegative. Written as DNA, the CDR3 is TGTGCCAGCAGCGAGATAAGGACAGGGAGGTACGAGCAGTACTTC. This gives the protein CASSEIRTGRYEQYF.